This T cell receptor (beta chain) derives from a study of cytomegalovirus exposure and HLA in healthy donors (dated by TCRdb to the late 2010s). With respect to the entire study: In an earlier analysis of 450 to 750 of the donors, 250 to 350 Gb of sequence data and 100 million or so unique TCR beta sequences from 180 million or so T cells were reported. An early release covering 550 to 700 HLA-typed donors comprised about 290 gigabases of sequencing data and roughly 86 million unique TCR sequences. Of the approximately 400 genotyped donors, less than 90% were placed in the genetic ancestry cluster associated with self-reported Caucasian donors. The study aimed to test whether cataloging public T cell receptors could reveal signatures of past pathogen exposure. The T cell repertoires of 700 or so subjects were profiled by immunosequencing and related to cytomegalovirus serostatus. Besides the first cohort of hundreds of subjects, a separate validation cohort made up of over a hundred different subjects was used. To predict cytomegalovirus infection status, the study combined high-throughput TCR immunosequencing, statistical association of individual TCRs with disease status, and machine learning. In a later analysis, previously published TCR beta repertoires from 550 to 700 donors were re-analyzed and high-resolution HLA genotyping was added so that TCR occurrence patterns could be studied. Rather than drawing on any new phenotypic data, the later analysis identified candidate immune exposures from TCR beta sequences and the way those sequences occurred across donors. An earlier analysis of about 600 of the donors used high-throughput TCR beta sequencing to judge whether each TCR beta V gene segment behaved as functional or pseudogenic. Donor age, sex, ethnicity and CMV serostatus were compiled together with the repertoire data. A later genetic analysis took genome-wide SNP genotypes for about 55% of the 666 donors and used that subset as a discovery cohort. Every discovery cohort repertoire had been produced on one sequencing platform. HLA typing covered class I and class II loci at four-digit resolution. The number of donors typed differed by locus, with about 629-640 for A, B, C, DRB1 and DQB1, roughly 520 for DQA1, 606 for DPA1, and 450 to 480 for DPB1. Because of strong linkage in the cohort, roughly five DR-DQ haplotypes were treated as single units for association and clustering. On average, roughly 200,000 unique TCR beta nucleotide sequences were sequenced per donor among several hundred genotyped donors of the cohort, with roughly a sixth of those sequences being non-productive. Here is what the overall study found, with its caveats: Correlated functional status among segregating V segments might reflect linkage disequilibrium, but an unknown experimental factor could not be ruled out. According to a later analysis, TCR association rates differed among HLA loci, with DRB1 alleles showing the most associated TCRs and HLA-C alleles showing the fewest. In a later analysis, several top co-occurrence clusters were reported to appear linked to parvovirus B19, influenza, CMV and Epstein-Barr virus. Most CMV-associated TCR beta chains appeared to be HLA-restricted in a later analysis, and the HLA associations seemed to be driven largely by CMV exposure. The presence/absence analyses assumed that sequencing depth was roughly uniform across donors, and that assumption may not be true. A group of highly shared sequence variants was considered likely to be a technical artifact of the sequencing pipeline. A later genetic analysis associated a missense DCLRE1C variant with V-gene and J-gene trimming of TCR beta chains, and an independent cohort replicated the association. This cohort had only TCR beta chains sequenced, and the lack of alpha or paired-chain data limited which features could be detected. Cytomegalovirus status was reported to be diagnosed by the classifier with high specificity and sensitivity in both the original and validation cohorts. A few of the identified cytomegalovirus-associated TCR beta chains were confirmed in vitro to be specific for cytomegalovirus antigens. Some IMGT-functional V segments, including TRBV6-2 and TRBV6-3, could not be distinguished by the 87-base-pair reads and were therefore excluded. The earlier analysis of 587 of the donors excluded some 15 rarely observed V segments, including chromosome 9 orphons, because counts were too low. In a later genetic analysis, fewer N-insertions in productive TCRs were reported among donors in an Asian-associated ancestry cluster than the roughly 700-donor mean. Most TCR sequences were seen in very few donors, while some public TCRs were found in many individuals. Immune exposure information for the cohort was limited to CMV serostatus. A total of about 180 TCR beta chains were listed by the study as associated with cytomegalovirus. The authors suggested that the approach could potentially be extended to other disease states and immunological phenotypes. Because some donors lacked HLA typing at each locus, the association tests relied only on the typed subset. At a false discovery rate of 0.05, a later analysis linked about 17,000 TCR beta sequences to specific HLA alleles. A further reported finding was that TCR beta sequences accurately predicted the HLA-A and HLA-B alleles for most subjects in the first cohort. A later analysis found that HLA-associated TCR beta chains were more clonally expanded and had lower generation probabilities than equally common non-associated chains. In an earlier analysis of 587 of the donors, most TCR beta V segments appeared in productive rearrangements about 87% or about 30% of the time, broadly matching IMGT annotations. When HLA alleles, especially DR and DQ, strongly co-occurred, TCR associations were difficult to assign to individual alleles.

The library came from the immunoSEQ multiplex PCR assay. The multiplex PCR relied on a mix of 60 forward primers for TCR Vbeta segments and 13 reverse primers for TCR Jbeta segments. Amplification of the CDR3 region of rearranged TCR beta genes was performed with a multiplex PCR assay on genomic DNA. On the Illumina HiSeq System, the amplified TCR beta libraries were sequenced as 87-base-pair reads. The authors' pipeline ran thus. A later analysis counted approximately 74 million unique TCR beta chains across the 666 repertoires, and around 12 million of these chains were shared by at least two donors. Raw reads were error-corrected and collapsed into unique sequences with a nearest-neighbor algorithm that merged closely related sequences to remove PCR and sequencing errors. V, D and J gene segments were assigned by aligning CDR3 sequences to IMGT reference sequences. For a sequence to be retained, at least a six-nucleotide match to both a V gene segment and a J gene segment was required. Rearrangements were classified as productive when the CDR3 lacked stop codons and remained in frame with V and J, and all other rearrangements were classified as non-productive. Following IMGT convention, CDR3 was defined as the stretch from the second conserved V-encoded cysteine to the conserved J-encoded phenylalanine. In an earlier analysis of just under 600 of the donors, sequences lacking an unambiguous match to a single V gene segment were excluded. An earlier analysis of about 590 of the donors classified V segments as functional when productive rearrangements were above 56.7% and as segregating when the standard deviation between donors was above 5%. A statistical classification framework was developed to diagnose cytomegalovirus status using the catalog of TCR beta chain sequences. V and J gene assignment, in a later analysis, came from comparing TCR nucleotide sequences with IMGT/GENE-DB human TR gene sequences. The TCRdist pipeline was used in a later analysis to assign CDR3 sequences and most-parsimonious VDJ recombination scenarios. A later analysis defined each TCR beta chain by its CDR3 amino acid sequence plus V-gene family, and excluded reads lacking a unique V-gene family. To address suspected cross-contamination and a sequencing artifact, a later analysis removed approximately 600 highly shared, low-generation-probability nucleotide sequences. In a later analysis, a clonal expansion index was calculated for each public chain from normalized within-repertoire ranks of inferred template counts. In a later analysis, generation probabilities were computed using a VDJ recombination model fitted to out-of-frame rearrangements, and the results were checked against IGoR. A later analysis scored TCR-TCR, TCR-HLA and TCR-CMV co-occurrence with hypergeometric tests, applying a repertoire-size bias correction to TCR pairs. A later analysis estimated false discovery rates by permuting HLA or CMV assignments 20 times. In a later analysis, co-occurring TCRs were grouped using DBSCAN, and TCRdist sequence similarity was added for clustering within HLA-allele-positive subsets. For co-occurrence clustering, repertoires with fewer than 30,000 or more than 120,000 public chains were excluded, along with four or five repertoires with anomalous nucleotide sharing. TCRdb's version of the immuneACCESS table is confined to in-frame rearrangements and falls short of the full clone set. An unresolved V gene accounts for under half of the shortfall where checked; the remainder is of unknown origin. The V and J calls and clone size were taken over from that table, and D and trimming were inferred from the DNA. Across this sample there are about 160,000 clones, with roughly 79% seen only once. The ten largest clones take up about 0.91% of the sample.

The cohort was made up of around 720 healthy bone marrow donors. Cohort members were all nominally healthy when sampled, although unrecorded immune exposures were likely present. The donor was CMV seropositive and belonged to the group of more than 250 seropositive cohort members. Every donor gave a peripheral blood sample, and the peripheral blood mononuclear cells from that sample were used for TCR beta sequencing. Genomic DNA was extracted from the blood cell samples with the Qiagen DNeasy Blood Extraction Kit. As for this clone: Its target antigen remains unknown. Within one base of it there is no much larger clone, and no base qualities were kept.

The CDR3 runs 14 amino acids, cysteine and phenylalanine included. Of the read, only the CDR3 DNA is kept; its 42 bases are in frame from base 1. V is cut by 7 bases and J by 6 bases, and the space between the germline ends is 16 bases. Looking up the germline V gene yields CDR1 SGHVS and CDR2 FQNEAQ. The source is a woman aged 50 to 60 in good health and CMV-seropositive. The chain couples TRBV7-8 to TRBJ1-5; the best D guess is TRBD1, with 5 bases matching. Material: PBMCs. In nucleotide form, the sequence is TGTGCCAGCACCAATGGACAAACCATTCAGCCCCAGCATTTT. Protein translation: CASTNGQTIQPQHF.